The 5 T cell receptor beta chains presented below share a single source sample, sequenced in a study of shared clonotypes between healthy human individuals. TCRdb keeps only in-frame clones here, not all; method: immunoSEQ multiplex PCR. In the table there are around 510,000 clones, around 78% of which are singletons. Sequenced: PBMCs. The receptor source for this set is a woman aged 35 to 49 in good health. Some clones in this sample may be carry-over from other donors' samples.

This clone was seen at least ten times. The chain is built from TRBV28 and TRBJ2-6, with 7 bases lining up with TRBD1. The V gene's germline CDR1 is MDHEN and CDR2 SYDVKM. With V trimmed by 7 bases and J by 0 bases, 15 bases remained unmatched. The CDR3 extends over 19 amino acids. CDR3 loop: CASTLYPGQSSSGANVLTF. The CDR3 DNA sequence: TGTGCCAGCACCCTTTATCCGGGACAGTCGAGCTCTGGGGCCAACGTCCTGACTTTC.

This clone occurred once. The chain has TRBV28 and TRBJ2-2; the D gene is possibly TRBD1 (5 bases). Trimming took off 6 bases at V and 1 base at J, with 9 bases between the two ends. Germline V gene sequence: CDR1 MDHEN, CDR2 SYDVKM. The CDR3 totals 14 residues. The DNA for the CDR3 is TGTGCCAGCAGGTCTCAGGGGAACACCGGGGAGCTGTTTTTT. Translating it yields CASRSQGNTGELFF.

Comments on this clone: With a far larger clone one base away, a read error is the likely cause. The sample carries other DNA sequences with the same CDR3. Written as DNA, the CDR3 is TGTGCCAGCAGCCTAGCTAGCGGGATCGGGGAGACCCAGTACTTC. Its translation: CASSLASGIGETQYF. The chain has TRBV7-2 and TRBJ2-5; TRBD2 agrees at 9 bases. The CDR3 contains 15 residues. Germline V CDR1 and CDR2: SGHTA, FQGNSA.

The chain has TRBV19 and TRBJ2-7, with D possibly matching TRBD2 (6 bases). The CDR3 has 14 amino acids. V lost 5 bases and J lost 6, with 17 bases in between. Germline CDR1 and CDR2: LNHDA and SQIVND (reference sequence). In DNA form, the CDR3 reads TGTGCCAGTAGTCTCGGAGGCGGGATGGGCGAGCAGTACTTC. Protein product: CASSLGGGMGEQYF.

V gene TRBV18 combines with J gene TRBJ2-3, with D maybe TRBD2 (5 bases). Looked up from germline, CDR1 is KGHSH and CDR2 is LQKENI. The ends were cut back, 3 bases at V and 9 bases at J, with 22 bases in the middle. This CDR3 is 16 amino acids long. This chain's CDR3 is CASSPVRSDGGGTQYF. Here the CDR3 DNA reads TGTGCCAGCTCACCCGTCCGGTCTGATGGAGGAGGAACGCAGTATTTT.